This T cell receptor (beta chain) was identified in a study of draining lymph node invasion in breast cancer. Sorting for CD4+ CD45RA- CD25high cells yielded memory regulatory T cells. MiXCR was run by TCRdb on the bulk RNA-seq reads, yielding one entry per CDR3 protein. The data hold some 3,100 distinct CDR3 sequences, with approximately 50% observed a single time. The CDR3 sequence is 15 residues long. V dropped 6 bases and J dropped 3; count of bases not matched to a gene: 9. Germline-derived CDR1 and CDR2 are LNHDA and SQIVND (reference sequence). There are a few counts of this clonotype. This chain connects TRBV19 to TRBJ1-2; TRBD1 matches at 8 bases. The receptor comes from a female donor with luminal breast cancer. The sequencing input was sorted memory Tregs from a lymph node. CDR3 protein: CASRKTGGGDYGYTF. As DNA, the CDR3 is TGTGCCAGTAGGAAAACAGGGGGAGGCGACTATGGCTACACCTTC.